One and the same sample provided the 28 T cell receptor beta chains below, sequenced in a study of cytomegalovirus exposure and HLA in healthy donors. A multiplex PCR was run with 60 Vbeta primers and 13 Jbeta primers. Libraries were prepared by immunoSEQ multiplex PCR; TCRdb keeps only in-frame clonotypes and omits some of them. This sample has some 150,000 clones, with approximately 61% found just once. The sample comprised PBMCs. The receptors derive from a woman aged 40-49 years in good health and CMV-seronegative.

The V and J genes are TRBV5-1 and TRBJ2-6, with a weak D call TRBD1 (5 bases). This CDR3 spans 14 amino acids. CDR1 SGHRS and CDR2 YFSETQ come from the germline V gene. Trimming took off 5 bases at V and 2 bases at J, with 8 bases between the two ends. CDR3 in DNA: TGCGCCAGCAGAACAGGTCCTGGGGCCAACGTCCTGACTTTC. This translates into CASRTGPGANVLTF.

This chain links TRBV19 with TRBJ2-6; no clear D gene. Trimming took 9 bases from V and 4 from J, leaving 10 bases between them. The CDR3 runs 13 residues. Germline V gene sequence: CDR1 LNHDA, CDR2 SQIVND (reference sequence). The CDR3 coding sequence is TGTGCCAGCCGACTCTCCGGGGCCAACGTCCTGACTTTC. Translated, it gives CASRLSGANVLTF.

This clone has just a few counts. This chain connects TRBV2 to TRBJ1-5; the D gene is possibly TRBD1 (6 bases). Germline V gene lookup returns CDR1 SNHLY and CDR2 FYNNEI. The CDR3 totals 13 residues. V was pared by 7 bases and J by 5 bases, with 12 bases between. The CDR3 sequence is CASKEQGHQPQHF. CDR3 DNA: TGTGCCAGCAAGGAGCAGGGGCATCAGCCCCAGCATTTT.

This sequence joins TRBV30 and TRBJ2-1; 11 nucleotides align to TRBD2. Trimming cost V 0 bases and J 0 bases; bases outside gene matches: 1. The germline gives CDR1 GTSNPN, CDR2 SVGIG (reference sequence). The CDR3 length is 16 residues. CDR3 residues: CAWSVTSGVSYNEQFF. DNA for the CDR3: TGTGCCTGGAGTGTGACTAGCGGGGTCTCCTACAATGAGCAGTTCTTC. The whole variable domain, remainder taken from reference TRBV30 and TRBJ2-1, is SQTIHQWPATLVQPVGSPLSLECTVEGTSNPNLYWYRQAAGRGLQLLFYSVGIGQISSEVPQNLSASRPQDRQFILSSKKLLLSDSGFYLCAWSVTSGVSYNEQFFGPGTRLTVL.

This CDR3 reads CASSQDGRGSSEKLFF. The CDR3 DNA sequence: TGCGCCAGCAGCCAAGACGGTCGGGGGTCGTCTGAAAAACTGTTTTTT. The V gene is TRBV4-1, the J gene TRBJ1-4; D may be TRBD1 (5 bases). CDR1 is MGHRA and CDR2 is YSYEKL in the germline V gene. The CDR3 is made up of 16 amino acids. Trimming pared 0 bases from V and 7 bases from J, leaving 15 bases between.

As to this clone: Different DNA sequences within this sample yield the same CDR3. The chain uses TRBV5-1 and TRBJ1-1; TRBD1 is a possible D gene (5 bases). The CDR3 consists of 14 residues. The V end was cut by 0 bases, the J end by 0 bases, with 6 bases between. Germline values: CDR1 SGHRS, CDR2 YFSETQ. For the CDR3, the DNA is TGCGCCAGCAGCTTGGGGGGGGTGAACACTGAAGCTTTCTTT. Its translation is CASSLGGVNTEAFF.

The rearrangement uses TRBV2 and TRBJ1-5; D unclear. This CDR3 region has 13 residues. Germline assignment: CDR1 SNHLY and CDR2 FYNNEI. Trimming pared 6 bases from V and 4 bases from J, leaving 10 bases between. CDR3 sequence: CASRKDWNQPQHF. The DNA of the CDR3 is TGTGCCAGCAGAAAAGACTGGAATCAGCCCCAGCATTTT.

This clone has only a few counts. The V gene is TRBV27, the J gene TRBJ2-3; 8 bases line up with TRBD2. This CDR3 contains 16 residues. After removal of 1 base from V and 2 bases from J, the junction contained 5 bases not matched to a gene. Germline V lookup: CDR1 MNHEY, CDR2 SMNVEV (reference sequence). As DNA, the CDR3 is TGTGCCAGCAGTTTATTCGCTAGCGGGTACACAGATACGCAGTATTTT. Amino acid sequence: CASSLFASGYTDTQYF.

CDR3: CASSLRGERGFDEQFF. The CDR3 DNA is TGTGCCAGCAGCTTGAGGGGTGAGCGGGGGTTCGATGAGCAGTTCTTC. The rearrangement links TRBV7-3 to TRBJ2-1, with 8 bases fitting TRBD2. Germline assignment: CDR1 SGHTA and CDR2 FQGTGA. After removal of 3 bases from V and 8 bases from J, the junction contained 12 bases not matched to a gene. The CDR3 has 16 residues.

This clone was observed a few times. The chain combines TRBV5-4 with TRBJ2-7; 10 positions match TRBD1. Germline values: CDR1 SGHNT, CDR2 YYREEE (reference sequence). After removal of 1 base from V and 7 bases from J, the junction contained 8 bases not matched to a gene. This CDR3 has 15 residues. The CDR3 region is CASSLSTGGAGEQYF. Here the CDR3 DNA reads TGTGCCAGCAGCTTGTCGACAGGGGGCGCGGGGGAGCAGTACTTC.

The chain couples TRBV5-8 to TRBJ2-3; D is possibly TRBD2 (6 bases). The CDR3 totals 15 residues. Trimming cost V 4 bases and J 2 bases, with 14 bases left between them. Germline V CDR1 and CDR2: SGHTS, YDEGEE. CDR3: CASSRDSRNTDTQYF. DNA for the CDR3: TGTGCCAGCAGCAGGGACTCAAGAAACACAGATACGCAGTATTTT.

J is TRBJ2-5 and V is TRBV2; TRBD1 agrees at 7 bases. After removal of 6 bases from V and 0 bases from J, the junction contained 10 bases not matched to a gene. The CDR3 totals 16 residues. Germline V gene sequence: CDR1 SNHLY, CDR2 FYNNEI. CDR3 protein: CASRATGQLNQETQYF. The DNA of the CDR3 is TGTGCCAGCAGGGCCACGGGACAGCTTAACCAAGAGACCCAGTACTTC.

The CDR3 coding sequence is TGTGCCAGCTCACCTGCAGCCTATAATTCACCCCTCCACTTT. Residues: CASSPAAYNSPLHF. This chain connects TRBV18 to TRBJ1-6; D unresolved. CDR1 KGHSH and CDR2 LQKENI come from the germline V gene. V was cut by 3 bases and J by 2 bases, with 5 bases left in between. The CDR3 loop spans 14 amino acids.

The chain employs TRBV19 and TRBJ1-5, with D perhaps TRBD1 (5 bases). Germline-derived CDR1 and CDR2 are LNHDA and SQIVND (reference sequence). V lost 6 bases and J lost 5, with 11 bases in between. The CDR3 runs 13 residues. For the CDR3, the DNA is TGTGCCAGTAGCCCGACAGTTGATCAGCCCCAGCATTTT. This sequence encodes CASSPTVDQPQHF.

V and J are TRBV7-2 and TRBJ2-3; 9 nucleotides match TRBD1. Losses at the gene ends were 5 bases for V and 3 bases for J; bases not matched to a gene: 6. CDR3 length: 15 residues. Germline assignment: CDR1 SGHTA and CDR2 FQGNSA. CDR3: CASSLTGGGTDTQYF. The CDR3 DNA is TGTGCCAGCAGCCTGACAGGGGGTGGGACAGATACGCAGTATTTT.

The sample holds a few counts of this clone. The CDR3 sequence: CASSYRGDTQYF. DNA of the CDR3: TGTGCCAGCAGTTACCGCGGAGATACGCAGTATTTT. The rearrangement links TRBV6-5 to TRBJ2-3; no reliable D call. This CDR3 is built from 12 residues. With 2 bases removed from V and 5 bases from J, the gap between germline ends came to 5 bases. The germline V gene encodes CDR1 MNHEY and CDR2 SVGAGI.

The chain uses TRBV18 and TRBJ1-2; no clear D gene. There are 15 residues in the CDR3. Germline V gene lookup returns CDR1 KGHSH and CDR2 LQKENI. V was cut by 2 bases and J by 2 bases, with 12 bases left in between. CDR3 in DNA: TGTGCCAGCTCACCAGTAGACGGGTTGAACTATGGCTACACCTTC. This sequence encodes CASSPVDGLNYGYTF. Full variable domain (rest looked up from reference TRBV18 and TRBJ1-2): NAGVMQNPRHLVRRRGQEARLRCSPMKGHSHVYWYRQLPEEGLKFMVYLQKENIIDESGMPKERFSAEFPKEGPSILRIQQVVRGDSAAYFCASSPVDGLNYGYTFGSGTRLTVV.

The chain employs TRBV7-2 and TRBJ1-2; TRBD1 agrees at 11 bases. V was clipped by 5 bases and J by 4 bases; unmatched bases: 3. Per the germline V gene, CDR1 is SGHTA and CDR2 is FQGNSA. CDR3 size: 14 residues. Here the CDR3 reads CASSRTGGAYGYTF. CDR3 sequence (DNA): TGTGCCAGCAGCAGGACAGGGGGCGCCTATGGCTACACCTTC.

The chain carries TRBV2 and TRBJ2-3, with TRBD2 matching 8 bases. There are 15 residues in the CDR3. Germline CDR1 SNHLY, CDR2 FYNNEI. Germline trimming cut 7 bases from V and 6 bases from J; bases unmatched to any gene: 12. CDR3 in DNA: TGTGCCAGCATCTTAGCGGGGCACGGGTTGGATACGCAGTATTTT. It specifies CASILAGHGLDTQYF.

The genes are TRBV19 and TRBJ1-3; possible D gene TRBD1, 5 bases. Germline V gene lookup returns CDR1 LNHDA and CDR2 SQIVND (reference sequence). Trimming shortened V by 5 bases and J by 4 bases, and 12 bases separated the two germline ends. CDR3 length: 14 amino acids. Here the CDR3 reads CASSVRQLGNTIYF. The CDR3 DNA reads as TGTGCCAGTAGTGTCCGACAGTTGGGAAACACCATATATTTT.

This chain joins TRBV5-6 and TRBJ1-1, with unresolved D. The CDR3 covers 13 residues. Germline CDR1 is SGHDT and CDR2 is YYEEEE. The V end lost 3 bases, the J end lost 0 bases, and 6 bases lay between the germline ends. As DNA, the CDR3 is TGTGCCAGCAGCTCTACAGTGAACACTGAAGCTTTCTTT. This translates into CASSSTVNTEAFF. Looking up the rest from reference TRBV5-6 and TRBJ1-1 gives the full variable domain: DAGVTQSPTHLIKTRGQQVTLRCSPKSGHDTVSWYQQALGQGPQFIFQYYEEEERQRGNFPDRFSGHQFPNYSSELNVNALLLGDSALYLCASSSTVNTEAFFGQGTRLTVV.

This clone was observed at least ten times. This chain connects TRBV2 to TRBJ2-1; a weak D match, TRBD1 (6 bases). The CDR3 has 15 residues. Trimming took 4 bases from V and 1 from J, leaving 11 bases between them. Germline-derived CDR1 and CDR2 are SNHLY and FYNNEI. CDR3 bases: TGTGCCAGCAGTGGGGGGCGTAGTTCCTACAATGAGCAGTTCTTC. Translating it yields CASSGGRSSYNEQFF.

The gene calls are TRBV11-2 and TRBJ1-1; 10 bases match TRBD1. The CDR3 spans 16 residues. Germline CDR1 is SGHAT and CDR2 is FQNNGV. Losses at the gene ends were 7 bases for V and 4 bases for J; bases not matched to a gene: 12. CDR3 nucleotide sequence: TGTGCCAGCACCCAGGGGGACAGGGGACGGAGCACTGAAGCTTTCTTT. It encodes CASTQGDRGRSTEAFF.

The gene calls are TRBV29-1 and TRBJ1-3; TRBD1 is a possible D gene (5 bases). CDR1 is SQVTM, CDR2 ANQGSEA, per germline. The V end was cut by 4 bases, the J end by 2 bases, with 18 bases between. This CDR3 contains 16 residues. The CDR3 DNA sequence: TGCAGCGTTGCCCCCCGTCAGGCAGGGACTGGAAACACCATATATTTT. Residues: CSVAPRQAGTGNTIYF.

This chain links TRBV20-1 with TRBJ1-1; the D gene is possibly TRBD1 (6 bases). CDR1 and CDR2 (germline): DFQATT, SNEGSKA (reference sequence). Trimming left V 3 bases short and J 5 bases short, with 7 bases between. This CDR3 spans 11 amino acids. The CDR3 sequence: CSARTGTEAFF. CDR3 coding DNA: TGCAGTGCTAGGACAGGTACTGAAGCTTTCTTT.

This chain uses TRBV5-6 with TRBJ1-1; TRBD1 matches at 8 bases. The CDR3 runs to 14 residues. Looked up from germline, CDR1 is SGHDT and CDR2 is YYEEEE. V gave up 5 bases and J gave up 6 bases; unmatched junction bases: 9. This CDR3 is CASRTTGGPAEAFF. CDR3 coding DNA: TGTGCCAGCAGAACTACAGGGGGACCTGCTGAAGCTTTCTTT. The full variable domain, with the rest looked up from reference TRBV5-6 and TRBJ1-1, is DAGVTQSPTHLIKTRGQQVTLRCSPKSGHDTVSWYQQALGQGPQFIFQYYEEEERQRGNFPDRFSGHQFPNYSSELNVNALLLGDSALYLCASRTTGGPAEAFFGQGTRLTVV.

The chain has TRBV4-2 and TRBJ2-3; 10 nucleotides match TRBD2. In germline, CDR1 is LGHNA, CDR2 YNFKEQ. The V segment lost 1 base and the J segment 1 base; nucleotides outside the gene matches: 2. The CDR3 totals 16 residues. The CDR3 DNA reads as TGTGCCAGCAGCCAAGCGCTAGCGGGGGGCACAGATACGCAGTATTTT. Translation: CASSQALAGGTDTQYF.

This clone was seen a single time. This chain joins TRBV27 and TRBJ1-2, with a tentative D call TRBD1 (6 bases). The germline CDR1 and CDR2 sequences are MNHEY and SMNVEV (reference sequence). The V and J ends lost 5 bases and 1 base respectively, with 17 bases between them. This CDR3 has 16 residues. The CDR3 protein is CASSPTGFIFNYGYTF. The CDR3 coding sequence is TGTGCCAGCAGTCCAACAGGGTTCATCTTTAACTATGGCTACACCTTC.